What follows are 18 T cell receptor beta chains derived from one specimen sequenced in a study of cytomegalovirus exposure and HLA in healthy donors. PCR employed 60 Vbeta and 13 Jbeta primers. Method: immunoSEQ multiplex PCR; TCRdb's copy keeps in-frame clones and lacks some. Among approximately 190,000 clones, 80% to 85% were seen once, and the ten largest hold 6% to 8%. Specimen: PBMCs. The receptors stem from a woman aged 50 to 60 in good health and CMV-seropositive.

The chain employs TRBV10-3 and TRBJ2-2, with 8 bases that match TRBD2. Germline lookup yields CDR1 ENHRY and CDR2 SYGVKD. The CDR3 runs to 16 residues. J was trimmed by 5 bases and V by 2 bases; bases with no gene match: 7. CDR3 bases: TGTGCCATCAGTGAGGGGTTTAGCGGGGTAACCGGGGAGCTGTTTTTT. The encoded protein is CAISEGFSGVTGELFF.

The chain combines TRBV7-2 with TRBJ1-2; D gene ambiguous. V was shortened by 1 base and J by 0 bases, with 6 bases between the two germline ends. Per the germline V gene, CDR1 is SGHTA and CDR2 is FQGNSA. The CDR3 runs to 14 residues. The CDR3 protein is CASSLEQANYGYTF. CDR3 in DNA: TGTGCCAGCAGCTTAGAACAAGCTAACTATGGCTACACCTTC.

The chain couples TRBV4-2 to TRBJ2-5; TRBD2 aligns across 9 bases. CDR3 length: 15 residues. Germline-derived CDR1 and CDR2 are LGHNA and YNFKEQ. The V gene end was trimmed by 0 bases and the J gene end by 10 bases; junction bases not matched to a gene: 9. The CDR3 loop reads CASSQDWTSVLGQYF. CDR3 sequence (DNA): TGTGCCAGCAGCCAAGATTGGACTAGCGTATTGGGCCAGTACTTC.

This clone was seen only a few times. This sequence joins TRBV5-6 and TRBJ1-1; a possible D gene is TRBD1 (6 bases). Germline values: CDR1 SGHDT, CDR2 YYEEEE. The CDR3 runs 17 residues. V dropped 4 bases and J dropped 1 base, with 20 bases sitting between them. DNA for the CDR3: TGTGCCAGCAGCCCCCTGGACGGGGGGCGATCGAACACTGAAGCTTTCTTT. Translating it yields CASSPLDGGRSNTEAFF.

V and J are TRBV11-2 and TRBJ2-1, with 14 bases identical to TRBD2. CDR1 SGHAT and CDR2 FQNNGV come from the germline V gene. V lost 5 bases, J lost 3 bases, and 3 bases stayed unmatched. This CDR3 is built from 16 residues. CDR3 bases: TGTGCCAGCAGCACCGGGACTAGCGGGGGCTACAATGAGCAGTTCTTC. Encoded protein: CASSTGTSGGYNEQFF.

V is TRBV7-6 and J is TRBJ2-7, with 8 nucleotides matching TRBD2. Per the germline V gene, CDR1 is SGHVS and CDR2 is FNYEAQ. This CDR3 has 14 residues. After removal of 0 bases from V and 4 bases from J, the junction contained 2 bases not matched to a gene. The CDR3 coding sequence is TGTGCCAGCAGCTTAGCGAGCGGGAGTTACGAGCAGTACTTC. Translating gives CASSLASGSYEQYF.

This chain uses TRBV10-3 with TRBJ2-7, with 7 bases lining up with TRBD1. V shed 4 bases and J 2 bases; nucleotides not matched to a gene: 5. From germline, CDR1 is ENHRY and CDR2 SYGVKD. This CDR3 is built from 14 residues. CDR3 residues: CAISGDRDPYEQYF. The CDR3 DNA follows: TGTGCCATCAGTGGAGACAGGGATCCCTACGAGCAGTACTTC.

This rearrangement joins TRBV28 to TRBJ1-2; 7 bases are a match to TRBD1. CDR1 and CDR2 from the germline V gene are MDHEN and SYDVKM. The CDR3 loop spans 13 amino acids. The V segment lost 8 bases and the J segment 7 bases; nucleotides outside the gene matches: 10. The CDR3 DNA sequence: TGTGCCAGCCTCCGACAGGGACGGGGTGGCTACACCTTC. Its translation: CASLRQGRGGYTF.

The chain carries TRBV28 and TRBJ2-5; 9 bases agree with TRBD1. CDR1 is MDHEN, CDR2 SYDVKM, per germline. The V gene end was trimmed by 5 bases and the J gene end by 5 bases; junction bases not matched to a gene: 12. The CDR3 is 16 amino acids. CDR3 region: CASSLPRQGERETQYF. The CDR3 DNA is TGTGCCAGCAGTCTTCCTCGACAGGGGGAAAGGGAGACCCAGTACTTC.

This rearrangement joins TRBV2 to TRBJ2-5, with 12 bases that match TRBD2. This CDR3 has 15 residues. Germline CDR1 is SNHLY and CDR2 is FYNNEI. Trimming at V came to 3 bases and at J to 7 bases, leaving 6 bases not matched to a gene. In DNA, the CDR3 is TGTGCCAGCAGTGAGACTAGCGGGGGAGCAGGGACCCAGTACTTC. Protein product: CASSETSGGAGTQYF.

The rearrangement joins TRBV30 to TRBJ2-2; D not resolved. Germline V lookup: CDR1 GTSNPN, CDR2 SVGIG (reference sequence). The CDR3 sequence is 16 residues long. The V end lost 2 bases, the J end lost 5 bases, and 18 bases lay between the germline ends. The CDR3 is CAWSRITHPGTGELFF. CDR3 nucleotides: TGTGCCTGGAGTAGGATCACTCACCCAGGAACCGGGGAGCTGTTTTTT.

This chain joins TRBV29-1 and TRBJ2-5, with a tentative D call TRBD2 (5 bases). The CDR3 loop spans 12 amino acids. Germline CDR1 reads SQVTM; CDR2 reads ANQGSEA. Trimming cost V 6 bases and J 4 bases, with 12 bases left between them. The CDR3 DNA follows: TGCAGCGTCCACTCGGGAACAGAGACCCAGTACTTC. Translation gives CSVHSGTETQYF.

In its sample, this clone was seen once. The chain joins TRBV19 to TRBJ2-4; 7 bases match TRBD1. The CDR3 covers 17 residues. Germline CDR1 LNHDA, CDR2 SQIVND (reference sequence). Trimming removed 5 bases from V and 0 bases from J; junction bases left unmatched: 10. This CDR3 reads CASSSLDRTLAKNIQYF. In nucleotides, the CDR3 is TGTGCCAGTAGTTCACTGGACAGGACCCTAGCCAAAAACATTCAGTACTTC.

This chain links TRBV7-6 with TRBJ2-1; 7 bases are shared with TRBD1. This CDR3 is 14 amino acids long. The J segment lost 4 bases and the V segment lost 4 bases, leaving 4 bases of the junction unmatched. In germline, CDR1 is SGHVS, CDR2 FNYEAQ. CDR3 DNA: TGTGCCAGCAGCTCATCGGGACAGTACAATGAGCAGTTCTTC. Translated, it gives CASSSSGQYNEQFF.

The chain joins TRBV21-1 to TRBJ1-3. TRBV21-1 is deemed a pseudogene. The CDR3 is 16 residues long. The CDR3 DNA follows: TGTGCCAGCAGCAATATTAGACTCAGCTCTGGAAACACCATATATTTT. Protein: CASSNIRLSSGNTIYF.

V is TRBV2 and J is TRBJ1-2, with a tentative D call TRBD1 (6 bases). V lost 8 bases, J lost 8 bases, and 18 bases lay in between. The CDR3 consists of 13 residues. Germline assignment: CDR1 SNHLY and CDR2 FYNNEI. CDR3 in amino acids: CASDLQGMWGYTF. The CDR3 DNA follows: TGTGCCAGCGATCTACAGGGAATGTGGGGCTACACCTTC.

The rearrangement uses TRBV29-1 and TRBJ2-5; tentatively, D is TRBD1 (5 bases). The germline V gene has CDR1 SQVTM and CDR2 ANQGSEA. Trimming left V 7 bases short and J 5 bases short, with 23 bases between. This CDR3 is 15 amino acids long. This chain's CDR3 is CSALPRGRLEETQYF. For the CDR3, the DNA is TGCAGCGCCCTGCCTAGGGGCAGACTCGAGGAGACCCAGTACTTC.

The CDR3 nucleotides read TGTGCCAGCAGCTTAGGAGAGGACACTGAAGCTTTCTTT. This gives the protein CASSLGEDTEAFF. The chain couples TRBV7-9 to TRBJ1-1; D unresolved. V was trimmed by 1 base and J by 3 bases, leaving 6 bases between them. CDR3 length equals 13 residues. Germline V CDR1 and CDR2: SEHNR, FQNEAQ (reference sequence).